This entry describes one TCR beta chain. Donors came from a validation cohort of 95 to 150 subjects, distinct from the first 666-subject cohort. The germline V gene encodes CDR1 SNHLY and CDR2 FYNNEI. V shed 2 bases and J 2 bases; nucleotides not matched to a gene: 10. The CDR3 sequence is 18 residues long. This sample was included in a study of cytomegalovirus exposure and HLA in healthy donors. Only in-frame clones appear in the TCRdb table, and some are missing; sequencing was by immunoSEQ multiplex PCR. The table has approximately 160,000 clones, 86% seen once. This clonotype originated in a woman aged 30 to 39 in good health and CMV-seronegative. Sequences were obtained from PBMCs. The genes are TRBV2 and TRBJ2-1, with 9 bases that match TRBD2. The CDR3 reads CASSETLSSGTTYNEQFF. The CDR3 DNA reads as TGTGCCAGCAGTGAAACCCTGTCTAGCGGGACAACCTACAATGAGCAGTTCTTC.